This T cell receptor (beta chain) was observed in a study of OX40 agonist ivuxolimab in advanced cancers. Across the whole study: Patients were treated with intravenous ivuxolimab, dosed at 0.01 to 10 mg/kg and infused every 2 weeks. Dose-escalation cases comprised hepatocellular carcinoma, melanoma, renal cell or head and neck cancer. Points from the study as a whole: More expanded clones were found, on average, in CD8+ than in CD4+ T cells.

Clones were sequenced by immunoSEQ multiplex PCR, and TCRdb holds only the in-frame ones, with some missing. The table shows tens of thousands of clones, with around 92% occurring only once. V was pared by 3 bases and J by 6 bases, with 8 bases between. Looked up from germline, CDR1 is MNHEY and CDR2 is SMNVEV (reference sequence). This CDR3 has 13 residues. About this clone: Its target is not known.

The chain recombines TRBV27 with TRBJ2-2, with D perhaps TRBD2 (5 bases). The receptor was derived from an adult with an advanced solid tumor such as melanoma, head and neck, liver or kidney cancer. The material was CD4+ or CD8+ T cells sorted from blood, obtained in a trial of the OX40 agonist ivuxolimab. CDR3 sequence: CASSFSGSGELFF. CDR3 in DNA: TGTGCCAGCAGTTTTTCGGGGTCCGGGGAGCTGTTTTTT.